This T cell receptor beta chain is drawn from a study of blood T cell repertoires in COVID-19 (dated by TCRdb to 2018 to 2020). With respect to the entire study: Collaborator samples came from the United States, Italy and Spain and covered acute and convalescent phases of COVID-19. The material from the prospective study consisted of cDNA or gDNA derived from T cells, B-cell-depleted T cells, or PBMCs. The dataset comprised deeply sampled blood TCRbeta repertoires from subjects exposed to, actively infected with, or recovered from COVID-19. The repertoires were made available in a free public database intended to serve as a resource for research on the immune response to SARS-CoV-2. The samples were drawn from two sources: the first 160 participants of the ongoing ImmuneRACE study, and some 1,300 subjects contributed by 6 global collaborators. Nearly every sample came with metadata listing a de-identified subject ID, COVID-19 status, age in years and sex. Where HLA class I and class II types were available, the types were taken from metadata supplied by the sample provider, not from assay-based typing.

The CDR3 spans 12 residues, from the cysteine through the phenylalanine. Left in the record is the CDR3 DNA by itself, 36 bases read in frame from the first base. CDR1 GTSNPN and CDR2 SVGIG are derived from the germline V gene (reference sequence). Relative to germline, V is 3 bases shorter and J is 11 bases shorter, with 11 bases between their ends. TCRbeta CDR3 regions were amplified from genomic DNA using the immunoSEQ Assay, a bias-controlled multiplex PCR. The study's own analysis went as follows. Within the assay, amplification of reference gene primers was used to estimate how many nucleated cells each sample contained. To quantify the absolute abundance of each unique TCRbeta CDR3 rearrangement, sequence reads were collapsed and filtered. For each sample, productive Simpson clonality was calculated by taking the square root of Simpson's diversity index across productive rearrangements. TCRdb took this table from immuneACCESS and kept in-frame rearrangements with V and J called. Such tables lack part of the clones; where checked against another copy, unresolved V genes explain under half of the gap, and the rest is unexplained. V, J and clone size reflect that table, while D and trimming were determined from the DNA. Present in this sample are around 100,000 clones, 80% of which were seen just once. Roughly 12% of the sample goes to the ten largest clones.

In its sample, this clone was seen once. Its cognate antigen has yet to be identified. No base quality values were provided; no much bigger clone lies one nucleotide off. Collaborating institutions collected whole blood in K2EDTA tubes following their own protocols. Collaborator samples were shipped for TCRbeta analysis as frozen whole blood, isolated PBMCs, or DNA extracted from either sample type. The study at large found these results: Clinical and demographic metadata were provided uncurated, with the amount varying by source and participant.

The chain employs TRBV30 and TRBJ1-6; the D segment cannot be called with confidence. This clonotype was obtained from a woman in her seventies with acute or convalescent COVID-19. Sequences were obtained from peripheral blood. The nucleotides read TGTGCCTGGAGCGGAGGAACCACACCCCTCCACTTT. This yields the protein CAWSGGTTPLHF.